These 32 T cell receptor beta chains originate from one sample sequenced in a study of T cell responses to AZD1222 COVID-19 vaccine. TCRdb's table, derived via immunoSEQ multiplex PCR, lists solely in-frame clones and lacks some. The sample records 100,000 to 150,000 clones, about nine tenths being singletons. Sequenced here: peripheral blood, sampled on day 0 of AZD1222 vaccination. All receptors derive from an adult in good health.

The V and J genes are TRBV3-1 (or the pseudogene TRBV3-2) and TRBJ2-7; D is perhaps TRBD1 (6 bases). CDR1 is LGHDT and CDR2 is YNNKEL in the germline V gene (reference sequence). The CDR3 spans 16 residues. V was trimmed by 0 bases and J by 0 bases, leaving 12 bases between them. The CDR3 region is CASSQDQGMSSYEQYF. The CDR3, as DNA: TGTGCCAGCAGCCAAGATCAGGGGATGAGCTCCTACGAGCAGTACTTC.

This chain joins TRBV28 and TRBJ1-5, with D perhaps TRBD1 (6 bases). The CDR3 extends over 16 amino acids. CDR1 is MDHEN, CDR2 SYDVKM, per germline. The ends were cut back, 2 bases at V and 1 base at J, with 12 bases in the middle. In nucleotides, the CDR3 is TGTGCCAGCAGTTTAACAGGGAGTTGGAGCAATCAGCCCCAGCATTTT. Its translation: CASSLTGSWSNQPQHF. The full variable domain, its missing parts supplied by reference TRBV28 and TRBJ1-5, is DVKVTQSSRYLVKRTGEKVFLECVQDMDHENMFWYRQDPGLGLRLIYFSYDVKMKEKGDIPEGYSVSREKKERFSLILESASTNQTSMYLCASSLTGSWSNQPQHFGDGTRLSIL.

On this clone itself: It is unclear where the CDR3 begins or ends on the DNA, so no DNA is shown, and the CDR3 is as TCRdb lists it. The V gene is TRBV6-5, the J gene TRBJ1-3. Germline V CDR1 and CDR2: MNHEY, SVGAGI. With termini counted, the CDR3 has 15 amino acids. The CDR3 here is CASSTSSAPGNTIYF.

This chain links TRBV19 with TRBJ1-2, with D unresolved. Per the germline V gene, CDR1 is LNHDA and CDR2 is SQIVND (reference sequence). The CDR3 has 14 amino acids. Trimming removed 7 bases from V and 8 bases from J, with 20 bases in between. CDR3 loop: CASIPQGAEGGYTF. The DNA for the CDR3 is TGTGCCAGTATCCCACAAGGCGCGGAAGGAGGCTACACCTTC. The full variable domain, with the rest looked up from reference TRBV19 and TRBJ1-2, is DGGITQSPKYLFRKEGQNVTLSCEQNLNHDAMYWYRQDPGQGLRLIYYSQIVNDFQKGDIAEGYSVSREKKESFPLTVTSAQKNPTAFYLCASIPQGAEGGYTFGSGTRLTVV.

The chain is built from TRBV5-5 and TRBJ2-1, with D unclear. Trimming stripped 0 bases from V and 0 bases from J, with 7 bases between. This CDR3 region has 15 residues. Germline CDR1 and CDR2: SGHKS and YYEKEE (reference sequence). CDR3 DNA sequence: TGTGCCAGCAGCTTGGAAGGATACTCCTACAATGAGCAGTTCTTC. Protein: CASSLEGYSYNEQFF. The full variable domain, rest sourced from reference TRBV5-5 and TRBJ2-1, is DAGVTQSPTHLIKTRGQQVTLRCSPISGHKSVSWYQQVLGQGPQFIFQYYEKEERGRGNFPDRFSARQFPNYSSELNVNALLLGDSALYLCASSLEGYSYNEQFFGPGTRLTVL.

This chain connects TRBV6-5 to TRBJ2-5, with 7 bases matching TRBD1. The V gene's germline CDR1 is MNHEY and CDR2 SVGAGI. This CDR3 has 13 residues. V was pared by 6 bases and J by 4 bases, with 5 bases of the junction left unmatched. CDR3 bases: TGTGCCAGCAGGCCATACAGGGGAGAGACCCAGTACTTC. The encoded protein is CASRPYRGETQYF.

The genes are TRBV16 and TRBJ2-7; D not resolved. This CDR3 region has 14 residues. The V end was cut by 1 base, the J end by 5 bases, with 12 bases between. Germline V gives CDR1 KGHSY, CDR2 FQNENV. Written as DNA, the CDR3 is TGTGCCAGCAGCCAATTTAAGGGATTGAACGAGCAGTACTTC. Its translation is CASSQFKGLNEQYF.

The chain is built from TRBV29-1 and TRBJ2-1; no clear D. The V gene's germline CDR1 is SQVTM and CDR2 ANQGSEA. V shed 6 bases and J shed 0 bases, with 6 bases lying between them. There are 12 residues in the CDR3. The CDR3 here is CSVDNSYNEQFF. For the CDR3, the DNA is TGCAGCGTCGATAACTCCTACAATGAGCAGTTCTTC.

The CDR3 loop is CASRTGQEYEQYF. The CDR3, as DNA: TGCGCCAGCAGGACGGGACAAGAATACGAGCAGTACTTC. The rearrangement uses TRBV5-1 and TRBJ2-7; D perhaps matches TRBD1 (6 bases). This CDR3 has 13 amino acids. Trimming cost V 5 bases and J 4 bases, with 13 bases left between them. The germline V gene encodes CDR1 SGHRS and CDR2 YFSETQ.

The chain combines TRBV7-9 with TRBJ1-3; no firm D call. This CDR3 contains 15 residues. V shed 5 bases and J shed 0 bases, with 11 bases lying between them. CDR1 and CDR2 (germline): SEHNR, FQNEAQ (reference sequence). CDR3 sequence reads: CASSPEGYSGNTIYF. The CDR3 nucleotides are TGTGCCAGCAGCCCCGAAGGGTACTCTGGAAACACCATATATTTT.

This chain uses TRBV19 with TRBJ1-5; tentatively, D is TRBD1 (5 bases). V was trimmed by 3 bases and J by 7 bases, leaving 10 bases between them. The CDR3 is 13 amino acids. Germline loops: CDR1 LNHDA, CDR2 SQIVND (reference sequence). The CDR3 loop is CASSIDGAQPQHF. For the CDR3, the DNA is TGTGCCAGTAGTATCGACGGGGCACAGCCCCAGCATTTT.

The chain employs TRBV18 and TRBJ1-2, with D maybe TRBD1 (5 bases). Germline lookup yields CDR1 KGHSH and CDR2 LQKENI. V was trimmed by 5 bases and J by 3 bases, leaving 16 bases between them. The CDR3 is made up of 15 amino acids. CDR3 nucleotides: TGTGCCAGCTCAGCCTTCGGGGCGGAGGACTATGGCTACACCTTC. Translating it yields CASSAFGAEDYGYTF. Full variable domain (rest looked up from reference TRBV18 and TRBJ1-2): NAGVMQNPRHLVRRRGQEARLRCSPMKGHSHVYWYRQLPEEGLKFMVYLQKENIIDESGMPKERFSAEFPKEGPSILRIQQVVRGDSAAYFCASSAFGAEDYGYTFGSGTRLTVV.

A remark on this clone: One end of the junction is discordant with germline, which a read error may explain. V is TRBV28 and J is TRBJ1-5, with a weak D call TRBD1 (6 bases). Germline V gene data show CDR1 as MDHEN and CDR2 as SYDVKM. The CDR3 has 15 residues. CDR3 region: CASLTYRVSGPLMDF. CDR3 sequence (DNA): TGTGCCAGCTTAACTTACAGGGTCTCTGGTCCGCTAATGGATTTT.

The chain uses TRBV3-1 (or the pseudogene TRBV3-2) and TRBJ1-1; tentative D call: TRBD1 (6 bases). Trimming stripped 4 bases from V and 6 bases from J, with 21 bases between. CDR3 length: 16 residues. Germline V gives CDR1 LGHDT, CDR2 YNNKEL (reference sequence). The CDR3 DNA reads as TGTGCCAGCAGCCGGACCCACAGGGTTTGGGAGGCTGAAGCTTTCTTT. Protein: CASSRTHRVWEAEAFF.

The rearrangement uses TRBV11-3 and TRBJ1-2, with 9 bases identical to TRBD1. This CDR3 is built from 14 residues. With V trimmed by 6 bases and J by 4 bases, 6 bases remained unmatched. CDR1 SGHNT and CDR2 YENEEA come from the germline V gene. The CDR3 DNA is TGTGCCAGCAGGTCAGGACAGGGGTTCTATGGCTACACCTTC. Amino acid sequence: CASRSGQGFYGYTF.

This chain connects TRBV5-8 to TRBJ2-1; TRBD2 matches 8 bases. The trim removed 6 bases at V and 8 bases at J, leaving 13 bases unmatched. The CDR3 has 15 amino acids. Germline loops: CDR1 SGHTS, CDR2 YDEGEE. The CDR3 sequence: CASTLSLSGGDEQFF. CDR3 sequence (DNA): TGTGCCAGCACCCTGAGTCTGTCGGGGGGGGATGAGCAGTTCTTC. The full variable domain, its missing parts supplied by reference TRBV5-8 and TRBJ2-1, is EAGVTQSPTHLIKTRGQQATLRCSPISGHTSVYWYQQALGLGLQFLLWYDEGEERNRGNFPPRFSGRQFPNYSSELNVNALELEDSALYLCASTLSLSGGDEQFFGPGTRLTVL.

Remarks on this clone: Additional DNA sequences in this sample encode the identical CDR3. CDR3 in DNA: TGTGCCAGCAGCTTTCAGGGGTCTAATGAAAAACTGTTTTTT. Its protein product is CASSFQGSNEKLFF. The V and J genes are TRBV7-2 and TRBJ1-4; TRBD1 is a possible D gene (6 bases). The CDR3 is 14 amino acids. Trimming shortened V by 3 bases and J by 3 bases, and 8 bases separated the two germline ends. CDR1 and CDR2 (germline): SGHTA, FQGNSA.

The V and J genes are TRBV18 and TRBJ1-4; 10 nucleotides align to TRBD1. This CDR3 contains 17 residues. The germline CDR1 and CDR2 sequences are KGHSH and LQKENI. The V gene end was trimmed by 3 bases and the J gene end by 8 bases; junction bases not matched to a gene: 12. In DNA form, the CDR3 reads TGTGCCAGCTCACCTGGACAGGGGGTCGGCGAAAGGGAAAAACTGTTTTTT. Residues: CASSPGQGVGEREKLFF.

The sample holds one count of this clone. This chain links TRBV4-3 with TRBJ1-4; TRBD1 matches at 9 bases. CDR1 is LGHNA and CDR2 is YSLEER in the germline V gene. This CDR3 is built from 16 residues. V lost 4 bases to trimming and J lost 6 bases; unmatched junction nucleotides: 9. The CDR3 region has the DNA TGCGCCAGCAGCCGGGGAGGACAGGGGCTTTATGAAAAACTGTTTTTT. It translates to CASSRGGQGLYEKLFF.

Written as DNA, the CDR3 is TGTGCCAGCAGCCCGAACACAGGGGCCTACGAGCAGTACTTC. Translation: CASSPNTGAYEQYF. The chain employs TRBV3-1 (or the pseudogene TRBV3-2) and TRBJ2-7, with TRBD1 matching 7 bases. The ends lost 4 bases at V and 2 bases at J; junction bases unmatched: 5. The CDR3 loop spans 14 amino acids. Per the germline V gene, CDR1 is LGHDT and CDR2 is YNNKEL (reference sequence).

As DNA, the CDR3 is TGTGCCAGCAGACCATCAAAAACGAACACCGGGGAGCTGTTTTTT. It translates to CASRPSKTNTGELFF. The chain uses TRBV11-2 and TRBJ2-2; D is ambiguous. Germline assignment: CDR1 SGHAT and CDR2 FQNNGV. The CDR3 contains 15 residues. V was trimmed by 6 bases and J by 0 bases, leaving 11 bases between them.

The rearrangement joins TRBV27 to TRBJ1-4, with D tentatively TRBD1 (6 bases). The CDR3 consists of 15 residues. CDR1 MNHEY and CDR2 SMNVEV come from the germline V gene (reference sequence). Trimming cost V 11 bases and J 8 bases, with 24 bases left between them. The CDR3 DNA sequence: TGTGCCGGCGCCCCAGCACAGGGCGTTTTGGAAAAACTGTTTTTT. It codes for CAGAPAQGVLEKLFF. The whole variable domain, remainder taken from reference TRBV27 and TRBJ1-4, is EAQVTQNPRYLITVTGKKLTVTCSQNMNHEYMSWYRQDPGLGLRQIYYSMNVEVTDKGDVPEGYKVSRKEKRNFPLILESPSPNQTSLYFCAGAPAQGVLEKLFFGSGTQLSVL.

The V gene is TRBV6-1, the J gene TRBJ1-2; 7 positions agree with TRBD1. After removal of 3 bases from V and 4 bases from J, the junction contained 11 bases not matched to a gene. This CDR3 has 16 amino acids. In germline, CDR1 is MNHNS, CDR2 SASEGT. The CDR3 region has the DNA TGTGCCAGCAGTGATCCCAACAGGGGACGGGCCTATGGCTACACCTTC. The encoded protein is CASSDPNRGRAYGYTF.

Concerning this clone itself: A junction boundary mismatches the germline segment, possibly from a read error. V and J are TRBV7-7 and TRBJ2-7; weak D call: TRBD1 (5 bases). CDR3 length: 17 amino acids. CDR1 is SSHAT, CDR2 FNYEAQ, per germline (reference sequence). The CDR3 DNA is TGTGCTAGCAGCTTAAACCATAGTGACAGAGACAACTACGAGCAGTACTTC. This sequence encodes CASSLNHSDRDNYEQYF.

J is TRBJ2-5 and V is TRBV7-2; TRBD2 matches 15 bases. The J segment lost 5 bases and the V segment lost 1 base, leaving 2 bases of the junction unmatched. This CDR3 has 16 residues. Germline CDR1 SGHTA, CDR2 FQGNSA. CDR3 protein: CASSLVGTSGGETQYF. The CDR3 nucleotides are TGTGCCAGCAGCTTAGTTGGGACTAGCGGGGGGGAGACCCAGTACTTC.

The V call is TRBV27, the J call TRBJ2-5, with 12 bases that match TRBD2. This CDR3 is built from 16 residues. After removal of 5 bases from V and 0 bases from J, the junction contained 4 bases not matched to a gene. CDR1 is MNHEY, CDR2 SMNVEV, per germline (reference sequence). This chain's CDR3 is CASSPRTSGNQETQYF. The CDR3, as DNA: TGTGCCAGCAGTCCCCGGACTAGCGGGAACCAAGAGACCCAGTACTTC.

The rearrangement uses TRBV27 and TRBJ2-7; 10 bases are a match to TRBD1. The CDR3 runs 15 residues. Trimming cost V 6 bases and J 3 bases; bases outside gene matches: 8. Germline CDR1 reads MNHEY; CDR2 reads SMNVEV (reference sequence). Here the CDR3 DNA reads TGTGCCAGCAGCCCAGGACAGGGGGGGTACTACGAGCAGTACTTC. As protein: CASSPGQGGYYEQYF.

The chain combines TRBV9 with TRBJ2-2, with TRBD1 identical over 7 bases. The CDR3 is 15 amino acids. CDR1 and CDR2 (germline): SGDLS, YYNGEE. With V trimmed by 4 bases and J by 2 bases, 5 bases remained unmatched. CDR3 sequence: CASSPGQPNTGELFF. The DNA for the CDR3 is TGTGCCAGCAGCCCGGGACAGCCTAACACCGGGGAGCTGTTTTTT. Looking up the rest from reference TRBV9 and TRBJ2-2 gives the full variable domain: DSGVTQTPKHLITATGQRVTLRCSPRSGDLSVYWYQQSLDQGLQFLIQYYNGEERAKGNILERFSAQQFPDLHSELNLSSLELGDSALYFCASSPGQPNTGELFFGEGSRLTVL.

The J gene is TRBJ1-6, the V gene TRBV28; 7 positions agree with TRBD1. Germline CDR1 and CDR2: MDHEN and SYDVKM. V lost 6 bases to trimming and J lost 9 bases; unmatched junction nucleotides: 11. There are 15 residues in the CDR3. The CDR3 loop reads CASSGTGVRSSPLHF. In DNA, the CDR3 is TGTGCCAGCAGCGGAACAGGGGTAAGAAGTTCACCCCTCCACTTT.

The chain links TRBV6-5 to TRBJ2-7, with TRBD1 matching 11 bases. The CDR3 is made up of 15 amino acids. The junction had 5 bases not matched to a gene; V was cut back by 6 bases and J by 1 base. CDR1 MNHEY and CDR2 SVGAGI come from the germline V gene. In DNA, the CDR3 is TGTGCCAGCAGGAGGGGACAGGGGGAATCCTACGAGCAGTACTTC. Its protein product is CASRRGQGESYEQYF.

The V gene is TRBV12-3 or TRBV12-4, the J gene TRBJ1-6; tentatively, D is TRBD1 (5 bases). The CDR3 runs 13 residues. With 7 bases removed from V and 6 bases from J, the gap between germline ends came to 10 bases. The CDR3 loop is CASTLGGNSPLHF. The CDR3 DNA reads TGTGCCAGCACCCTTGGGGGTAATTCACCCCTCCACTTT.

The CDR3 loop reads CASSLGQGGISAFF. The CDR3 nucleotides read TGTGCCAGCAGCTTGGGGCAGGGGGGGATCTCAGCTTTCTTT. The chain has TRBV5-8 and TRBJ1-1; 7 bases are a match to TRBD1. Trimming at V came to 0 bases and at J to 10 bases, leaving 9 bases not matched to a gene. Germline-derived CDR1 and CDR2 are SGHTS and YDEGEE. The CDR3 loop spans 14 amino acids.